This entry lists 12 T cell receptor beta chains sequenced from one sample in a study of cytomegalovirus exposure and HLA in healthy donors. PCR employed 60 Vbeta and 13 Jbeta primers. TCRdb's table, derived via immunoSEQ multiplex PCR, lists solely in-frame clones and lacks some. The table lists 150,000 to 190,000 clones, roughly 80% of them singletons. Source material: PBMCs. These receptors were obtained from a woman aged 45 to 65 in good health and CMV-seropositive.

Notes on this clone: This same CDR3 is encoded by further DNA sequences in the sample. The J gene is TRBJ2-7, the V gene TRBV5-1; D is perhaps TRBD1 (6 bases). V was pared by 0 bases and J by 5 bases, with 6 bases between. The CDR3 runs to 12 residues. Per the germline V gene, CDR1 is SGHRS and CDR2 is YFSETQ. The CDR3 loop is CASSLAGDEQYF. The CDR3 region has the DNA TGCGCCAGCAGCTTGGCAGGGGACGAGCAGTACTTC.

The rearrangement links TRBV7-2 to TRBJ2-7, with 7 bases matching TRBD1. The germline V gene encodes CDR1 SGHTA and CDR2 FQGNSA. J lost 5 bases, V lost 3 bases, and 4 bases had no gene match. This CDR3 has 13 amino acids. The CDR3 region has the DNA TGTGCCAGCAGCTTGACAGGGCACAACGAGCAGTACTTC. Protein product: CASSLTGHNEQYF. Full variable domain (remainder filled in from reference TRBV7-2 and TRBJ2-7): GAGVSQSPSNKVTEKGKDVELRCDPISGHTALYWYRQSLGQGLEFLIYFQGNSAPDKSGLPSDRFSAERTGGSVSTLTIQRTQQEDSAVYLCASSLTGHNEQYFGPGTRLTVT.

The V gene is TRBV19, the J gene TRBJ1-5; TRBD1 matches at 9 bases. The CDR3 has 15 amino acids. Trimming at V came to 9 bases and at J to 0 bases, leaving 6 bases not matched to a gene. The germline gives CDR1 LNHDA, CDR2 SQIVND (reference sequence). The CDR3 here is CASTTGGYSNQPQHF. The CDR3 DNA reads TGTGCCAGCACGACAGGGGGTTATAGCAATCAGCCCCAGCATTTT.

The chain links TRBV30 to TRBJ1-2, with D maybe TRBD1 (6 bases). Per germline, CDR1 GTSNPN and CDR2 SVGIG (reference sequence). The ends were cut back, 4 bases at V and 4 bases at J, with 13 bases in the middle. The CDR3 spans 13 residues. The CDR3 bases are TGTGCCTGGACGAGGGGGTATAGCTATGGCTACACCTTC. This gives the protein CAWTRGYSYGYTF.

V gene TRBV18 combines with J gene TRBJ2-2; no clear D gene. Germline CDR1 KGHSH, CDR2 LQKENI. Trimming took off 0 bases at V and 3 bases at J, with 8 bases between the two ends. The CDR3 sequence is 15 residues long. CDR3 sequence: CASSPPGRDTGELFF. The CDR3 nucleotides are TGTGCCAGCTCACCACCGGGTCGGGACACCGGGGAGCTGTTTTTT.

V usage is TRBV11-2 and J usage is TRBJ2-7, with D perhaps TRBD2 (7 bases). The CDR3 extends over 15 amino acids. CDR1 SGHAT and CDR2 FQNNGV come from the germline V gene. Trimming removed 4 bases at V and 6 bases at J, with 19 bases between. The CDR3 loop reads CASSSARGALFEQYF. The CDR3 nucleotides read TGTGCCAGCAGCTCCGCCCGGGGGGCGCTTTTCGAGCAGTACTTC.

The rearrangement joins TRBV5-1 to TRBJ1-5; 7 bases match TRBD1. CDR3 length: 13 amino acids. Germline trimming cut 5 bases from V and 3 bases from J; bases unmatched to any gene: 2. Germline loops: CDR1 SGHRS, CDR2 YFSETQ. The CDR3 nucleotides are TGCGCCAGCAGAACAGGGGACAATCAGCCCCAGCATTTT. It yields the protein CASRTGDNQPQHF.

In this sample, this clone turned up once. V gene TRBV4-2 combines with J gene TRBJ1-6, with 9 bases that match TRBD1. Germline V gene data show CDR1 as LGHNA and CDR2 as YNFKEQ. The CDR3 runs 15 residues. Trimming removed 6 bases from V and 10 bases from J; junction bases left unmatched: 10. The CDR3 reads CASSPGTGSNSPLHF. The CDR3 DNA reads as TGTGCCAGCAGTCCTGGGACAGGGAGTAACTCACCCCTCCACTTT.

This rearrangement joins TRBV30 to TRBJ1-2; 8 bases map to TRBD1. This CDR3 is 16 amino acids long. Germline-derived CDR1 and CDR2 are GTSNPN and SVGIG (reference sequence). V shed 4 bases and J 5 bases; nucleotides not matched to a gene: 15. The CDR3 DNA is TGTGCCTGGACCGACCGGACAGGGAGAGTTCCTTATGGCTACACCTTC. This codes for CAWTDRTGRVPYGYTF.

This clone was seen a few times. This rearrangement joins TRBV7-9 to TRBJ2-3, with 8 bases identical to TRBD2. Germline trimming cut 2 bases from V and 4 bases from J; bases unmatched to any gene: 2. CDR1 SEHNR and CDR2 FQNEAQ come from the germline V gene (reference sequence). The CDR3 length is 14 residues. The CDR3 DNA reads as TGTGCCAGCAGCTTAATTAGCGGGGCAGATACGCAGTATTTT. It translates to CASSLISGADTQYF.

This chain joins TRBV2 and TRBJ1-3; TRBD1 matches 8 bases. This CDR3 has 16 amino acids. The ends lost 4 bases at V and 0 bases at J; junction bases unmatched: 5. CDR1 and CDR2 from the germline V gene are SNHLY and FYNNEI. CDR3 residues: CASSAQGQASGNTIYF. The CDR3 region has the DNA TGTGCCAGCAGTGCCCAGGGACAGGCCTCTGGAAACACCATATATTTT.

The rearrangement links TRBV5-1 to TRBJ2-7, with TRBD2 as a possible D gene (6 bases). Germline V gene lookup returns CDR1 SGHRS and CDR2 YFSETQ. Trimming shortened V by 3 bases and J by 5 bases, and 9 bases separated the two germline ends. The CDR3 is 12 residues long. CDR3 in DNA: TGCGCCAGCAGCTCCCCGGGGGACGAGCAGTACTTC. As protein: CASSSPGDEQYF.